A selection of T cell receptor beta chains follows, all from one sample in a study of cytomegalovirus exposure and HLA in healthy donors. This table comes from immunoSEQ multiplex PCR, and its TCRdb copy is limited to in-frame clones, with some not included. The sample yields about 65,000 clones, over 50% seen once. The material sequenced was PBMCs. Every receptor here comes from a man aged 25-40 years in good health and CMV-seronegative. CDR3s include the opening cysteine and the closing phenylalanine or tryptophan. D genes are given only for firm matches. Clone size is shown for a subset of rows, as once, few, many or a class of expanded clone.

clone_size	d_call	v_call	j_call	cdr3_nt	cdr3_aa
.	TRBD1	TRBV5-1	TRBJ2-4	TGCGCCAGCAGTCTGGACAGGGGCAACATTCAGTACTTC	CASSLDRGNIQYF
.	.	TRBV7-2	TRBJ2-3	TGTGCCAGCAGCAGCCCATATACGCAGTATTTT	CASSSPYTQYF
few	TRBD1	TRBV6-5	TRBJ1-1	TGTGCCAGCAGTTACGGGCAGGGGGCAGGATACACTGAAGCTTTCTTT	CASSYGQGAGYTEAFF
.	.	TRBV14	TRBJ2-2	TGTGCCAGCAGCCAAGATAACAGAAACACCGGGGAGCTGTTTTTT	CASSQDNRNTGELFF
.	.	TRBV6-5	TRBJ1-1	TGTGCCAGTAGGGGGATTGTGACTGAAGCTTTCTTT	CASRGIVTEAFF
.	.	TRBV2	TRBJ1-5	TGTGCCAGCAGAAGACTCCCTGCGGGTCAGCCCCAGCATTTT	CASRRLPAGQPQHF
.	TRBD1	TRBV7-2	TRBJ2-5	TGTGCCAGCAGCTTAGCCTCAGACAGGGGGCGAGAGACCCAGTACTTC	CASSLASDRGRETQYF
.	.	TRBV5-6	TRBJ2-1	TGTGCCAGCAGCTCTGCCAGGGAGCAGTTCTTC	CASSSAREQFF
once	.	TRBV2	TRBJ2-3	TGTGCCTCCCTAGGTAGGAGCGGAAATTATGCAGATACGCAGTATTTT	CASLGRSGNYADTQYF
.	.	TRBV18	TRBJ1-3	TGTGCCAGCTCACCACAGGAGAACGGAAACACCATATATTTT	CASSPQENGNTIYF
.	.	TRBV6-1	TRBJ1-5	TGTGCCAGCAACCAGGGCCGGAAAAATCAGCCCCAGCATTTT	CASNQGRKNQPQHF
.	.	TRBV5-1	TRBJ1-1	TGCGCCAGCAGCTTGGGGGAGGAGGGTACTGAAGCTTTCTTT	CASSLGEEGTEAFF
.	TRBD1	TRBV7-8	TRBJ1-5	TGTGCCAGCAGCTTGAGGACAGGGAGGAGCAATCAGCCCCAGCATTTT	CASSLRTGRSNQPQHF
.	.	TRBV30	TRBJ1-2	TGTGCCTGGAGGATGGGGGCACTAAGAGCTAACTATGGCTACACCTTC	CAWRMGALRANYGYTF
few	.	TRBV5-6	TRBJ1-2	TGTGCCAGCAGCTTGAGGGGGGGGGACTATGGCTACACCTTC	CASSLRGGDYGYTF
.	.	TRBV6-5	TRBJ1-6	TGTGCCAGCAGTTACGGTGCGGGGGGGCCCCTCCACTTT	CASSYGAGGPLHF
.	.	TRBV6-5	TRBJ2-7	TGTGCCAGCAGTTACGAAGCCGGGACACCAACCTACGAGCAGTACTTC	CASSYEAGTPTYEQYF
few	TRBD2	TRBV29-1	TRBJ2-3	TGCAGCGTTCGGCTAGCGGGGCCCCCGCAGTATTTT	CSVRLAGPPQYF
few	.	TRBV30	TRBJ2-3	TGTGCCTACCTAGTCAGGGCCGGCGCAGATACGCAGTATTTT	CAYLVRAGADTQYF
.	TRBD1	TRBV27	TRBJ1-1	TGTGCCAGCAGCCGAGGACAGGGGAGGACTGAAGCTTTCTTT	CASSRGQGRTEAFF
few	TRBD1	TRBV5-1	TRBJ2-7	TGCGCCAGCAGCTTGGGGGGACAGGTCTCCTACGAGCAGTACTTC	CASSLGGQVSYEQYF
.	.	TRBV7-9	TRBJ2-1	TGTGCCAGCAGTGGGAACCAGGGGTGGTTCTACAATGAGCAGTTCTTC	CASSGNQGWFYNEQFF
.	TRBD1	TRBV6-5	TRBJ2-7	TGTGCCAGCAGTCCCGGGATCTACAGGGGCGAGCAGTACTTC	CASSPGIYRGEQYF
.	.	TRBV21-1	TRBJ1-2	TGTGCCAGCAGCAAGGGGGGCCACAGGGGAATCCCAAGCAACTATGGCTACACCTTC	CASSKGGHRGIPSNYGYTF
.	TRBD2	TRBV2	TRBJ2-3	TGTGCCAGCAGTGACCCCCAGACTAGCGGGGGCACAGATACGCAGTATTTT	CASSDPQTSGGTDTQYF
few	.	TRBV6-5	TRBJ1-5	TGTGCCAGCAGTTACTCAGGGGGTAGCAATCAGCCCCAGCATTTT	CASSYSGGSNQPQHF
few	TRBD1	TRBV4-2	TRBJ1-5	TGTGCCAGCAGCCAGGGTTCTCCGGACAGGGTTGAGCCCCAGCATTTT	CASSQGSPDRVEPQHF
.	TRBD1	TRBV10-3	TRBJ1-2	TGTGCCATCAGTGAGGGCAGGGGGAAGGATGGCTACACCTTC	CAISEGRGKDGYTF
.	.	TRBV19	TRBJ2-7	TGTGCCAGTAGTATGGGCTGGGTTACATCCTACGAGCAGTACTTC	CASSMGWVTSYEQYF
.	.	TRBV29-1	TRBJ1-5	TGCAGCGTTGTCTTAACAGGGAATCAGCCCCAGCATTTT	CSVVLTGNQPQHF
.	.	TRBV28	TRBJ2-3	TGTGCCAGCGCAGGGCCAGGGGGCACAGATACGCAGTATTTT	CASAGPGGTDTQYF
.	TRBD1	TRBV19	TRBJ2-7	TGTGCCAGTAGGGCGCGGGACAGGGGTTACGAGCAGTACTTC	CASRARDRGYEQYF
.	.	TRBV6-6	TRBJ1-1	TGTGCCAGCAGTTACGCACAGGGTCACTTGGACACTGAAGCTTTCTTT	CASSYAQGHLDTEAFF
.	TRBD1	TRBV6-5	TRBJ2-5	TGTGCCAGCAGCAGGGACAGGGGTGAGACCCAGTACTTC	CASSRDRGETQYF
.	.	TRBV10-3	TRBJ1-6	TGTGCCATCAGTGATGGACAAGGCTCACCCCTCCACTTT	CAISDGQGSPLHF
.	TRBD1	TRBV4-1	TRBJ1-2	TGCGCCAGCAGCCAAGTGGGGACAGACTTTAGGAAGTACGGCTACACCTTC	CASSQVGTDFRKYGYTF
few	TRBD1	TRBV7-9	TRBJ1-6	TGTGCCAGCAGCTTAACTTTACAGGGGGATTCACCCCTCCACTTT	CASSLTLQGDSPLHF
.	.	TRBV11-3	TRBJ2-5	TGTGCCAGCAGCTTGGGACGGGGGGCTTTGGAGACCCAGTACTTC	CASSLGRGALETQYF
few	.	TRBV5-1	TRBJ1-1	TGCGCCAGCAGCTTGGGGGGGGAAACTGAAGCTTTCTTT	CASSLGGETEAFF
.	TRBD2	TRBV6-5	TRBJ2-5	TGTGCCAGTGCTATAGCGGGGGAGTCTTTAGAGACCCAGTACTTC	CASAIAGESLETQYF
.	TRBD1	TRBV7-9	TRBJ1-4	TGTGCCAGCAGGTGGACAGGGGTAGATGAAAAACTGTTTTTT	CASRWTGVDEKLFF
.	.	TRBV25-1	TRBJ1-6	TGTGCCAGCAGGCCCTCGGTCGCAGGTTCACCCCTCCACTTT	CASRPSVAGSPLHF
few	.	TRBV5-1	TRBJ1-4	TGCGCCAGCAGCTTGTACGGTGATCCTGCAACTAATGAAAAACTGTTTTTT	CASSLYGDPATNEKLFF
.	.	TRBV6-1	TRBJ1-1	TGTGCCAGCAGTGAAGGTGGGCCATACACTGAAGCTTTCTTT	CASSEGGPYTEAFF
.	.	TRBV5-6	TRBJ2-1	TGTGCCAGCAGCCCGACTGGCAATGAGCAGTTCTTC	CASSPTGNEQFF
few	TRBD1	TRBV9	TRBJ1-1	TGTGCCAGCAGCGTAGCAGGACAGGGTTTGACTGAAGCTTTCTTT	CASSVAGQGLTEAFF
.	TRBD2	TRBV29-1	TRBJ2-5	TGCAGCGTGGAAGCGGCTAGCGGAGGACAAGAGACCCAGTACTTC	CSVEAASGGQETQYF
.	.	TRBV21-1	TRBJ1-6	TGTGCCAGTAGCAAACTTCCCAATTCACCCCTCCACTTT	CASSKLPNSPLHF
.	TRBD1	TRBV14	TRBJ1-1	TGTGCCAGCAGCCAAGGCGGACAGGGGGCCCGTGGAGCTTTCTTT	CASSQGGQGARGAFF